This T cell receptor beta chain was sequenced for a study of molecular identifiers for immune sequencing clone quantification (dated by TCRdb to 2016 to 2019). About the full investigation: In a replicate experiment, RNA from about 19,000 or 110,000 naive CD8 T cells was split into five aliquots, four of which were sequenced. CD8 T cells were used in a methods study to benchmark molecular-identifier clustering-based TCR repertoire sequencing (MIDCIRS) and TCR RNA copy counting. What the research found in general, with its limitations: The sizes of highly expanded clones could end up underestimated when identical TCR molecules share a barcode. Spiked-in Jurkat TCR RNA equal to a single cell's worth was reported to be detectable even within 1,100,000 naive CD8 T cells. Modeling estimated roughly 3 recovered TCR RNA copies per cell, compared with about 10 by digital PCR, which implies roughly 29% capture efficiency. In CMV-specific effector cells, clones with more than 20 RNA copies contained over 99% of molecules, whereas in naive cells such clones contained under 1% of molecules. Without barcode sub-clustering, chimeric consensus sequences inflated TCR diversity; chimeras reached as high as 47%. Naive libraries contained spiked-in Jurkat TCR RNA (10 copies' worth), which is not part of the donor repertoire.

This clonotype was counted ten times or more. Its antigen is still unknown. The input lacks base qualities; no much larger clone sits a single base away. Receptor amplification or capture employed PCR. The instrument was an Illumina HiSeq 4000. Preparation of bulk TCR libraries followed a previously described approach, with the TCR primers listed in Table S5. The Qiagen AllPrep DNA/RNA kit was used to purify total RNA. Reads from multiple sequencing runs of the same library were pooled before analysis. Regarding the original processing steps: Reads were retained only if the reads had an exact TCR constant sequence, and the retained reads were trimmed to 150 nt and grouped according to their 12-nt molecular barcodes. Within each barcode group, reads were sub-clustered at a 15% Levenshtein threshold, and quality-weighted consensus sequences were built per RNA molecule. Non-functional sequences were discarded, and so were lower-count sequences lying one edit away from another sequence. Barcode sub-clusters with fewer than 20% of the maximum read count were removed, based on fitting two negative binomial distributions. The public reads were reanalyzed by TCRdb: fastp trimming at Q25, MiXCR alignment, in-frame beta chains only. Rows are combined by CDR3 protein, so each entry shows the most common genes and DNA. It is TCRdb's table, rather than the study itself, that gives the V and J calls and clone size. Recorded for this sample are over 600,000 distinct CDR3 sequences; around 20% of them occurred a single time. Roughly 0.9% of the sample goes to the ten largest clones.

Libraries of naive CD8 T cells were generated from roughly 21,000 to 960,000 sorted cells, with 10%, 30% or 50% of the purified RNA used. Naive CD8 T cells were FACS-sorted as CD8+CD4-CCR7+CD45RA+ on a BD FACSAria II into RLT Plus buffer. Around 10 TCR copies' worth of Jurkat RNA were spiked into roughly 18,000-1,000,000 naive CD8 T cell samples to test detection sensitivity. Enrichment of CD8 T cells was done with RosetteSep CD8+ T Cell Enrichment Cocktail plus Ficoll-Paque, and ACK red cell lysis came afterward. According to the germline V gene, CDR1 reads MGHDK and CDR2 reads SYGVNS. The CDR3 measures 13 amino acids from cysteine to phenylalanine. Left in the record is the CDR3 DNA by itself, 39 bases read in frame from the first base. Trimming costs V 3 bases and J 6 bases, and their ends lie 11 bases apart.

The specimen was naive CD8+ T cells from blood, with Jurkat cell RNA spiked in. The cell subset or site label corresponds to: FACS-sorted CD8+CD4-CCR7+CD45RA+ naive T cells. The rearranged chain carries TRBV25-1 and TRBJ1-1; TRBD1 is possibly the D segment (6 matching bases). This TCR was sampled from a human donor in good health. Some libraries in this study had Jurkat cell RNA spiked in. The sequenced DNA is TGTGCCAGCAGTGATGCGGCAGGGGCTGAAGCTTTCTTT. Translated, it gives CASSDAAGAEAFF.